The TCR beta chain described here comes from a study of CD8+ T cells in alopecia areata. Study-level background: It was oral tofacitinib, at 5 to 10 mg twice daily, that treated patients received. Severity scoring for treated patients was based on the percentage of affected scalp area. Regarding the study as a whole: In scalp and blood during tofacitinib, many expanded lesional clones persisted.

Treatment of the sample: oral pan-JAK inhibitor, 5-10 mg twice daily. Obtained from alopecia areata patients were lesional scalp punch biopsies along with peripheral blood. Points on this clone: Its target is not known.

Trimming at V came to 7 bases and at J to 1 base, leaving 7 bases not matched to a gene. Germline V gene data show CDR1 as LNHDA and CDR2 as SQIVND (reference sequence). The CDR3 totals 15 residues. Isolated RNA was reverse transcribed into cDNA used as the sequencing template. Some clones are missing from TCRdb's copy, which holds only in-frame ones; the method was immunoSEQ multiplex PCR. In the table there are some 80,000 clones, approximately 66% of which are singletons. This specimen was CD8+ T cells sorted from blood, taken at week 24, from a patient treated with tofacitinib. The V call is TRBV19, the J call TRBJ2-3; 8 nucleotides agree with TRBD1. This TCR came from a human donor with alopecia areata. This CDR3 is CASNHGGQGTDTQYF. The CDR3 nucleotides are TGTGCCAGTAACCATGGGGGACAGGGCACAGATACGCAGTATTTT.